A single sample is the source of the 12 T cell receptor beta chains below, sequenced in a study of blood T cells in healthy people across ages. Next came a second PCR, run for about 7 to 12 cycles, which used a sample-barcoded 5' primer along with a J-beta primer mix. MiXCR, applied by TCRdb to the 5' RACE reads, yields one record per CDR3 protein. Among approximately 780,000 distinct CDR3 sequences listed, roughly 25% were seen once. These data were also filed under a second study, of T cells of mothers and their children.

The specimen sequenced was blood. These TCRs come from a boy aged 5-17 years in good health.

The chain couples TRBV5-1 to TRBJ2-7; TRBD1 aligns across 9 bases. The CDR3 sequence is 13 residues long. CDR1 and CDR2 from the germline V gene are SGHRS and YFSETQ. The V gene end was trimmed by 1 base and the J gene end by 6 bases; junction bases not matched to a gene: 2. Here the CDR3 reads CASSLTGGAEQYF. For the CDR3, the DNA is TGCGCCAGCAGCTTGACAGGGGGCGCCGAGCAGTACTTC.

This clonotype was seen a handful of times. This chain connects TRBV27 to TRBJ2-5; D remains ambiguous. The V gene's germline CDR1 is MNHEY and CDR2 SMNVEV (reference sequence). Trimming pared 5 bases from V and 1 base from J, leaving 8 bases between. The CDR3 is made up of 13 amino acids. This CDR3 is CASSIRVQETQYF. CDR3 coding DNA: TGTGCCAGCAGTATTCGGGTCCAAGAGACCCAGTACTTC.

In this sample, this clonotype turned up a few times. The V call is TRBV29-1, the J call TRBJ2-7, with unresolved D. With 5 bases removed from V and 2 bases from J, the gap between germline ends came to 13 bases. Germline V gene lookup returns CDR1 SQVTM and CDR2 ANQGSEA. The CDR3 is made up of 13 amino acids. This CDR3 is CSVPGVGTYEQYF. The CDR3 nucleotides read TGCAGCGTTCCAGGCGTAGGCACCTACGAGCAGTACTTC.

This clonotype has a handful of counts. The V and J genes are TRBV2 and TRBJ1-4, with TRBD1 identical over 8 bases. Germline CDR1 reads SNHLY; CDR2 reads FYNNEI. V was clipped by 6 bases and J by 7 bases; unmatched bases: 10. The CDR3 consists of 15 residues. CDR3 nucleotide sequence: TGTGCCAGCAGCAAAGGACAGGGCTTTGGTGAAAAACTGTTTTTT. Amino acid sequence: CASSKGQGFGEKLFF.

The chain employs TRBV27 and TRBJ2-5, with D tentatively TRBD1 (6 bases). CDR1 MNHEY and CDR2 SMNVEV come from the germline V gene (reference sequence). This CDR3 has 15 residues. V lost 3 bases, J lost 2 bases, and 13 bases lay in between. The CDR3 nucleotides are TGTGCCAGCAGTTTCGCCTCAGGGGATCAAGAGACCCAGTACTTC. Amino acid sequence: CASSFASGDQETQYF.

This clonotype occurred a few times. The chain uses TRBV3-1 and TRBJ2-4; 13 bases match TRBD2. Germline lookup yields CDR1 LGHDT and CDR2 YNNKEL (reference sequence). The junction had 6 bases not matched to a gene; V was cut back by 4 bases and J by 0 bases. CDR3 length equals 18 residues. CDR3 loop: CASSRGLAGALAKNIQYF. CDR3 in DNA: TGTGCCAGCAGCCGAGGACTAGCGGGGGCCTTAGCCAAAAACATTCAGTACTTC.

This clonotype was detected only a few times. The chain combines TRBV5-1 with TRBJ2-5; no firm D call. The V gene lost 1 base and the J gene lost 5 bases, with 9 bases spanning the gap. Germline-derived CDR1 and CDR2 are SGHRS and YFSETQ. The CDR3 is 13 residues long. The CDR3 spells CASSLMAAETQYF. The CDR3 nucleotides are TGCGCCAGCAGCTTGATGGCAGCGGAGACCCAGTACTTC. Supplemented by reference TRBV5-1 and TRBJ2-5, the full variable domain reads KAGVTQTPRYLIKTRGQQVTLSCSPISGHRSVSWYQQTPGQGLQFLFEYFSETQRNKGNFPGRFSGRQFSNSRSEMNVSTLELGDSALYLCASSLMAAETQYFGPGTRLLVL.

The rearrangement links TRBV5-1 to TRBJ1-4, with TRBD1 as a possible D gene (5 bases). Trimming cost V 4 bases and J 5 bases, with 9 bases left between them. Germline CDR1 SGHRS, CDR2 YFSETQ. This CDR3 contains 13 residues. CDR3 DNA sequence: TGCGCCAGCAGCGTTGACAGAAATGAAAAACTGTTTTTT. This translates into CASSVDRNEKLFF.

This clonotype was seen only once. V gene TRBV11-2 combines with J gene TRBJ2-1, with D hard to call. V was clipped by 0 bases and J by 10 bases, with 10 bases between them. Germline values: CDR1 SGHAT, CDR2 FQNNGV. This CDR3 comprises 13 residues. The CDR3, as DNA: TGTGCCAGCAGCTTAGATTTCCGTGGAGAGCAGTTCTTC. It encodes CASSLDFRGEQFF. Filled out from reference TRBV11-2 and TRBJ2-1, the complete variable domain reads EAGVAQSPRYKIIEKRQSVAFWCNPISGHATLYWYQQILGQGPKLLIQFQNNGVVDDSQLPKDRFSAERLKGVDSTLKIQPAKLEDSAVYLCASSLDFRGEQFFGPGTRLTVL.

This chain joins TRBV11-2 and TRBJ2-5; 9 bases are shared with TRBD1. J was trimmed by 7 bases and V by 4 bases; bases with no gene match: 7. This CDR3 region has 14 residues. Germline V lookup: CDR1 SGHAT, CDR2 FQNNGV. Written as DNA, the CDR3 is TGTGCCAGCAGCTCAACAGGGGGCCGGGGGACCCAGTACTTC. Amino acid sequence: CASSSTGGRGTQYF.

The rearrangement joins TRBV10-3 to TRBJ1-5, with D perhaps TRBD1 (5 bases). V lost 0 bases, J lost 7 bases, and 7 bases lay in between. The CDR3 contains 13 residues. Germline CDR1 ENHRY, CDR2 SYGVKD. The CDR3 spells CAISESGTQPQHF. In DNA form, the CDR3 reads TGTGCCATCAGTGAGTCGGGGACGCAGCCCCAGCATTTT.

This clonotype was observed a few times. V usage is TRBV6-5 and J usage is TRBJ2-1, with D hard to call. V lost 4 bases, J lost 4 bases, and 11 bases lay in between. The CDR3 has 14 residues. CDR1 is MNHEY and CDR2 is SVGAGI in the germline V gene. The CDR3 here is CASSSRSGYNEQFF. DNA of the CDR3: TGTGCCAGCAGTTCCCGGTCCGGATACAATGAGCAGTTCTTC.